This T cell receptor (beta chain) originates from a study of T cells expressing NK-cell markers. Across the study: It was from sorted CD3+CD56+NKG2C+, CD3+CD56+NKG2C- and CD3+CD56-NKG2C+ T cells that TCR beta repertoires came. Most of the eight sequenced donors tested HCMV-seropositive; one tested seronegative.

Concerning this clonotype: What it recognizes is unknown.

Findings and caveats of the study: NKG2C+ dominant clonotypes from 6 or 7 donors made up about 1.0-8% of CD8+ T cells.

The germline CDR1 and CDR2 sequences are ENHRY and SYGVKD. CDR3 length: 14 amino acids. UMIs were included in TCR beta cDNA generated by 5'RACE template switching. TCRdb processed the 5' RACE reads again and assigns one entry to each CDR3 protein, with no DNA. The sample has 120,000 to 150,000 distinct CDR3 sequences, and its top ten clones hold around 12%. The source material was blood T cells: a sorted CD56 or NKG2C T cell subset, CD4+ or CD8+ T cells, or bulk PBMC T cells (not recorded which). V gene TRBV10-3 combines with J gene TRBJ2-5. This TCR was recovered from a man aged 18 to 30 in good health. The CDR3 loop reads CAISYQDKQETQYF.